The present TCR beta chain was sequenced within a study of cytomegalovirus exposure and HLA in healthy donors. Researchers ran the PCR with 60 Vbeta and 13 Jbeta primers. Original data processing: Counted up in a later analysis, unique TCR beta chains came to approximately 77 million, with roughly 11 million shared. Sequencing was performed with immunoSEQ multiplex PCR; in TCRdb, only in-frame clones are kept and a portion is missing. V, J and clone size are taken as reported in that table, and D and trimming were inferred from the DNA itself. The table shows 140,000 to 150,000 clones, with approximately 57% occurring only once. Germline V gene sequence: CDR1 MGHRA, CDR2 YSYEKL. This CDR3 is built from 15 residues. The ends were cut back, 1 base at V and 0 bases at J, with 10 bases in the middle. In its sample, this clone was seen a few times.

This TCR derives from a male donor in good health and CMV-seronegative. The chain links TRBV4-1 to TRBJ2-7; D perhaps matches TRBD2 (6 bases). Sequenced input: PBMCs. The CDR3 region is CASSQGSGSSYEQYF. The CDR3 DNA reads TGCGCCAGCAGCCAAGGATCCGGGAGCTCCTACGAGCAGTACTTC.